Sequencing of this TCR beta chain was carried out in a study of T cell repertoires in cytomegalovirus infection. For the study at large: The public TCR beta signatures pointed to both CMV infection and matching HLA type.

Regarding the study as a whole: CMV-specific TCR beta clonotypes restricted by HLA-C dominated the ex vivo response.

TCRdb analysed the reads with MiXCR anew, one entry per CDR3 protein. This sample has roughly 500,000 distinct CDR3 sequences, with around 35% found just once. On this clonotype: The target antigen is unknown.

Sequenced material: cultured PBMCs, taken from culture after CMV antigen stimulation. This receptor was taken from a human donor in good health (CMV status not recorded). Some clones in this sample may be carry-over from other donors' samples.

The chain's CDR3 is CAISESAGAYEQYF. CDR3 sequence (DNA): TGTGCCATCAGTGAGTCGGCCGGAGCCTACGAGCAGTACTTC. V gene TRBV10-3 combines with J gene TRBJ2-7; no clear D gene. CDR1 is ENHRY, CDR2 SYGVKD, per germline. CDR3 length: 14 residues. Between the trimmed V and J ends, which lost 0 bases and 2 bases, there was a span of 8 bases.